This entry lists 13 T cell receptor beta chains sequenced from one sample in a study of molecular identifiers for immune sequencing clone quantification. Each CDR3 protein is one row after TCRdb ran MiXCR on the PCR reads. The repertoire holds 60,000 to 70,000 distinct CDR3 sequences, with roughly 20% as singletons. Sequenced sample: naive CD8+ T cells from blood, with Jurkat cell RNA spiked in. Subset described: FACS-sorted CD8+CD4-CCR7+CD45RA+ naive T cells. These TCRs come from a human donor in good health. Some libraries in this study had Jurkat cell RNA spiked in.

This clonotype has at least ten counts. The chain has TRBV7-9 and TRBJ2-2; 10 positions match TRBD1. Germline lookup yields CDR1 SEHNR and CDR2 FQNEAQ (reference sequence). There are 15 residues in the CDR3. Germline trimming cut 6 bases from V and 5 bases from J; bases unmatched to any gene: 6. CDR3 sequence reads: CASRQPGQGTGELFF. DNA for the CDR3: TGTGCCAGCAGACAACCGGGACAGGGGACCGGGGAGCTGTTTTTT.

Many counts were recorded for this clonotype. V is TRBV24-1 and J is TRBJ2-3, with a tentative D call TRBD1 (5 bases). The CDR3 runs to 15 residues. CDR1 and CDR2 (germline): KGHDR, SFDVKD. V was clipped by 5 bases and J by 3 bases, with 14 bases between them. The CDR3 region has the DNA TGTGCCACCAGTGGTCCCCCCCAGGGTACAGATACGCAGTATTTT. As protein: CATSGPPQGTDTQYF.

This clonotype was picked up many times. This chain connects TRBV6-5 to TRBJ1-2; no definite D call. This CDR3 is 15 amino acids long. Deletions cut 0 bases from V and 4 bases from J, with 12 bases between. CDR1 and CDR2 (germline): MNHEY, SVGAGI. The CDR3 DNA reads TGTGCCAGCAGTTACTCCCGTACACCTCTCTATGGCTACACCTTC. It codes for CASSYSRTPLYGYTF.

This clonotype is labeled as medium-sized. This chain uses TRBV4-1 with TRBJ2-6, with TRBD2 identical over 7 bases. This CDR3 has 16 residues. Trimming took 1 base from V and 2 from J; bases not matched to a gene: 2. Germline CDR1 MGHRA, CDR2 YSYEKL. The chain's CDR3 is CASSQVAGAGANVLTF. CDR3 DNA sequence: TGCGCCAGCAGCCAAGTTGCGGGAGCTGGGGCCAACGTCCTGACTTTC.

This clonotype was picked up a small number of times. The chain uses TRBV27 and TRBJ2-7, with 11 bases fitting TRBD2. V lost 7 bases, J lost 1 base, and 6 bases stayed unmatched. This CDR3 has 15 amino acids. The V gene's germline CDR1 is MNHEY and CDR2 SMNVEV (reference sequence). The CDR3 here is CASTSTSGESYEQYF. The CDR3 DNA reads as TGTGCCAGCACTTCGACTAGCGGGGAATCCTACGAGCAGTACTTC.

This clonotype showed up just a few times. The chain recombines TRBV11-3 with TRBJ2-3; D call uncertain. V lost 5 bases to trimming and J lost 2 bases, with 17 bases between them. The CDR3 is 16 residues long. CDR1 and CDR2 from the germline V gene are SGHNT and YENEEA. The CDR3 spells CASSPGTMVITDTQYF. Written as DNA, the CDR3 is TGTGCCAGCAGCCCCGGTACCATGGTAATCACAGATACGCAGTATTTT.

The CDR3 sequence is CASSPTFGQGSNEQFF. The CDR3 DNA reads TGTGCCAGCAGCCCAACTTTTGGACAGGGATCCAATGAGCAGTTCTTC. This chain connects TRBV11-3 to TRBJ2-1, with 8 positions matching TRBD1. Germline V gene lookup returns CDR1 SGHNT and CDR2 YENEEA. The CDR3 contains 16 residues. Germline trimming cut 5 bases from V and 6 bases from J; bases unmatched to any gene: 12.

This clonotype appeared many times. CDR3: CASSGWLQEDEQYF. The CDR3 DNA reads TGTGCCAGCAGTGGATGGCTTCAGGAGGATGAGCAGTACTTC. The chain employs TRBV25-1 and TRBJ2-7; maybe TRBD2 (5 bases). Germline CDR1 is MGHDK and CDR2 is SYGVNS. The CDR3 is 14 residues long. The ends were cut back, 4 bases at V and 7 bases at J, with 17 bases in the middle.

This clonotype was found many times. The chain couples TRBV7-9 to TRBJ2-3, with TRBD2 matching over 8 bases. CDR3 size: 16 residues. With V trimmed by 2 bases and J by 2 bases, 6 bases remained unmatched. Germline V gene sequence: CDR1 SEHNR, CDR2 FQNEAQ (reference sequence). The CDR3 region is CASSLFVAGPTDTQYF. Here the CDR3 DNA reads TGTGCCAGCAGCTTATTTGTAGCGGGACCCACAGATACGCAGTATTTT.

This clonotype has at least ten counts. The CDR3 DNA sequence: TGTGCCAGCAGCGTATACCACGCGAACACCGGGGAGCTGTTTTTT. It specifies CASSVYHANTGELFF. V is TRBV9 and J is TRBJ2-2, with D unclear. This CDR3 has 15 residues. Per germline, CDR1 SGDLS and CDR2 YYNGEE. Trimming took 1 base from V and 0 from J, leaving 7 bases between them.

This clonotype was detected many times. The J gene is TRBJ2-7, the V gene TRBV29-1, with 8 nucleotides matching TRBD2. Trimming took 2 bases from V and 3 from J; bases not matched to a gene: 6. In germline, CDR1 is SQVTM, CDR2 ANQGSEA. The CDR3 contains 14 residues. The CDR3 loop reads CSVELGSGNYEQYF. The DNA of the CDR3 is TGCAGCGTTGAATTGGGTAGCGGGAACTACGAGCAGTACTTC.

This clonotype was found a few times. V usage is TRBV20-1 and J usage is TRBJ2-1; the D gene is possibly TRBD2 (6 bases). V lost 5 bases and J 4 bases, leaving 15 bases between the germline ends. Germline loops: CDR1 DFQATT, CDR2 SNEGSKA (reference sequence). This CDR3 is 14 amino acids long. This CDR3 is CSAGSGEGYNEQFF. Written as DNA, the CDR3 is TGCAGTGCTGGGTCGGGAGAGGGTTACAATGAGCAGTTCTTC.

This clonotype was found many times. For the CDR3, the DNA is TGTGCCAGCAGTGATGCCGAGACAGGCGGGTCCAATCAGCCCCAGCATTTT. This gives the protein CASSDAETGGSNQPQHF. The chain couples TRBV2 to TRBJ1-5; TRBD1 is a possible D gene (6 bases). V was trimmed by 3 bases and J by 3 bases, leaving 18 bases between them. The CDR3 sequence is 17 residues long. CDR1 is SNHLY and CDR2 is FYNNEI in the germline V gene. Combining the CDR3 with reference TRBV2 and TRBJ1-5 gives the whole variable domain EPEVTQTPSHQVTQMGQEVILRCVPISNHLYFYWYRQILGQKVEFLVSFYNNEISEKSEIFDDQFSVERPDGSNFTLKIRSTKLEDSAMYFCASSDAETGGSNQPQHFGDGTRLSIL.